The clone carrying this T cell receptor beta chain showed up just a few times. This record comes from a study of T cells after yellow fever vaccination. For the study at large: Researchers used SMART-Seq v4 Ultra Low Input to prepare fractions that had low cell numbers.

TCRdb re-called the 5' RACE reads through MiXCR, storing one row per CDR3 protein. Among some 340,000 distinct CDR3 sequences listed, roughly a tenth were seen once. The ends lost 4 bases at V and 3 bases at J; junction bases unmatched: 5. The CDR3 contains 16 residues. Germline V gives CDR1 SNHLY, CDR2 FYNNEI. The clonotype was recovered from a young man who received the YFV17D yellow fever vaccine. The rearrangement links TRBV2 to TRBJ2-7; 14 nucleotides agree with TRBD2. Sequences were derived from CD4+ T cells sorted from PBMCs, sampled 45 days after the yellow fever booster vaccination. The CDR3 DNA reads as TGTGCCAGCAGTGCTGGACTAGCGGGGGGATACTACGAGCAGTACGTC. It is translated as CASSAGLAGGYYEQYV.